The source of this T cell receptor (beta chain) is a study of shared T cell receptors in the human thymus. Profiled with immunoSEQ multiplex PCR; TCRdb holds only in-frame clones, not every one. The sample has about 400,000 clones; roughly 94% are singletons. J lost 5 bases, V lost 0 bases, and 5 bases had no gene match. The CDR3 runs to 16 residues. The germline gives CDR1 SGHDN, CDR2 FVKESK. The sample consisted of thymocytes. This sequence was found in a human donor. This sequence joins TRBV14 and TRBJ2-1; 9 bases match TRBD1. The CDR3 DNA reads TGTGCCAGCAGCCAAGAGTCCGGGACAGGGCACAATGAGCAGTTCTTC. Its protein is CASSQESGTGHNEQFF.